A single T cell receptor beta chain is shown here with its context. Antigen specificity is unknown. No DNA is given; TCRdb re-called the 5' RACE reads and lists each CDR3 protein once. The table lists about 180,000 distinct CDR3 sequences, with roughly 21% in the top ten. The sample originates from a study of T cells expressing NK-cell markers. Findings and caveats of the study: As a fraction of CD8+ T cells, dominant NKG2C+ clonotypes reached about 1.0-8% in 5 to 7 donors. HCMV specificity of the expanded NKG2C+ T cell clones was not established. Where four donors were concerned, these clonotypes also led the CD3+CD56-NKG2C+ fraction.

The CDR3 runs 14 residues. CDR1 is SGHVS and CDR2 is FQNEAQ in the germline V gene. The clonotype was recovered from a man aged 18 to 69 in good health. J is TRBJ1-2 and V is TRBV7-8. The sample consisted of blood T cells: a sorted CD56 or NKG2C T cell subset, CD4+ or CD8+ T cells, or bulk PBMC T cells (not recorded which). CDR3: CASSSRVPSNGYTF.